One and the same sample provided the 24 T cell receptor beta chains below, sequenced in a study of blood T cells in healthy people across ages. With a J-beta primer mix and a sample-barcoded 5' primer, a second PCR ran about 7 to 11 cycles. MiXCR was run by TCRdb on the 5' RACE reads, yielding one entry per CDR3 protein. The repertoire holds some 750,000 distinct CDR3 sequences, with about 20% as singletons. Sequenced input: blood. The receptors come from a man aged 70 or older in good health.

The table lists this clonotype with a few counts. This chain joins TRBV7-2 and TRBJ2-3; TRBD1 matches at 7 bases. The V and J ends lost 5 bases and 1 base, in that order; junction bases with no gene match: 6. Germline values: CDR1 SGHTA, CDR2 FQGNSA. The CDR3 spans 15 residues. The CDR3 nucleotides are TGTGCCAGCAGCCCTCTTGGACAGGGCACAGATACGCAGTATTTT. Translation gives CASSPLGQGTDTQYF.

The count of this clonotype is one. In nucleotides, the CDR3 is TGTGCCAGCAGAAAGACAGGGGTCGCCTATGGCTACACCTTC. The encoded protein is CASRKTGVAYGYTF. V gene TRBV28 combines with J gene TRBJ1-2; 8 nucleotides line up with TRBD1. Germline-derived CDR1 and CDR2 are MDHEN and SYDVKM. V dropped 6 bases and J dropped 4; count of bases not matched to a gene: 7. The CDR3 covers 14 residues.

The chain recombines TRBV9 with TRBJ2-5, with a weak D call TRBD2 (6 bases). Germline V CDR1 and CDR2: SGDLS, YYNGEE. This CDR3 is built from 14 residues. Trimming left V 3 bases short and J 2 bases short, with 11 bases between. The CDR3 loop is CASSGGDLQETQYF. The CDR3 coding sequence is TGTGCCAGCAGCGGCGGGGACTTACAAGAGACCCAGTACTTC.

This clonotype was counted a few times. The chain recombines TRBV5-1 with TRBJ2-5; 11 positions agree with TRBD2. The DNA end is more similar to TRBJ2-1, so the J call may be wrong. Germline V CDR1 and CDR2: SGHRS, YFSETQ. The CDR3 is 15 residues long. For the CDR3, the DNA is TGCGCCAGCAGCCCTAGCGGGGGGCTCAACAATGAGCAGTTCTTC. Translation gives CASSPSGGLNNEQFF.

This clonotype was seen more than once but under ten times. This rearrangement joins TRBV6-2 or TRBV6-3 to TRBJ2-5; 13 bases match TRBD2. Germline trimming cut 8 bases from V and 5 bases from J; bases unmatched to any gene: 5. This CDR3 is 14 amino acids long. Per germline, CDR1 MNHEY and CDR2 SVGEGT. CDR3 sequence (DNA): TGTGCCAGCGGACTAGCGGGAGTAGCGGAGACCCAGTACTTC. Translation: CASGLAGVAETQYF.

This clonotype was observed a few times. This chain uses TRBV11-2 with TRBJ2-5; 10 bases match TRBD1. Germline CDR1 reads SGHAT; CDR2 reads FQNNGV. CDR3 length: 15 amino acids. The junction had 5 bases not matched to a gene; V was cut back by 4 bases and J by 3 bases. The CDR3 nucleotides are TGTGCCAGCAGCTACTCCGGGACAGGGGAAGAGACCCAGTACTTC. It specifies CASSYSGTGEETQYF. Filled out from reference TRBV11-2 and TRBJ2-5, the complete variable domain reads EAGVAQSPRYKIIEKRQSVAFWCNPISGHATLYWYQQILGQGPKLLIQFQNNGVVDDSQLPKDRFSAERLKGVDSTLKIQPAKLEDSAVYLCASSYSGTGEETQYFGPGTRLLVL.

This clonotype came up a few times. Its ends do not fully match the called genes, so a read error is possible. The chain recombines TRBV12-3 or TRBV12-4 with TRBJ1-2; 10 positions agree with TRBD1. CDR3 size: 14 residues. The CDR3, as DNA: TGTGCCAGCAGTCGGACAGGGGGTACCTATGGCTGCACCTTC. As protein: CASSRTGGTYGCTF.

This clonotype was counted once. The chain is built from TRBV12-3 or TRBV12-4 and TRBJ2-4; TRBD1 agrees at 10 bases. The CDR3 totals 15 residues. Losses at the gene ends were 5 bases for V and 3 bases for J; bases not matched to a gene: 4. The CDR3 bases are TGTGCCAGCAGTCGAAGGGACAGGGGCAAAAACATTCAGTACTTC. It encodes CASSRRDRGKNIQYF.

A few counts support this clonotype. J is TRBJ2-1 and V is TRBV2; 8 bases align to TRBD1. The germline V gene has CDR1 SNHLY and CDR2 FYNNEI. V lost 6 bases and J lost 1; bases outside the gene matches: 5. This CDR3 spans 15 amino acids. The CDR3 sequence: CASSVQGVSYNEQFF. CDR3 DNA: TGTGCCAGCAGCGTACAGGGGGTTTCCTACAATGAGCAGTTCTTC.

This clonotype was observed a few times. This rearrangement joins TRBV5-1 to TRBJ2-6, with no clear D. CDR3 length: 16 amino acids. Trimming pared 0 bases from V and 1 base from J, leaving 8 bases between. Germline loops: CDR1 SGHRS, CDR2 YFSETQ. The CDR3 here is CASSLVPQSGANVLTF. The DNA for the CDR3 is TGCGCCAGCAGCTTGGTTCCCCAGTCTGGGGCCAACGTCCTGACTTTC.

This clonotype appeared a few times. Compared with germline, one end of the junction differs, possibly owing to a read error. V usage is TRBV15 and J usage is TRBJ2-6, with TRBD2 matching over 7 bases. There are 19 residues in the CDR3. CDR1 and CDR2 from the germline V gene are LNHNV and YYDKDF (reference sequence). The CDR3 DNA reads TGTGCCACCAGCGGAGACTTCGGACTAGTACTTTCAGGGGCCAACGTCCTGACTTTC. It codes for CATSGDFGLVLSGANVLTF.

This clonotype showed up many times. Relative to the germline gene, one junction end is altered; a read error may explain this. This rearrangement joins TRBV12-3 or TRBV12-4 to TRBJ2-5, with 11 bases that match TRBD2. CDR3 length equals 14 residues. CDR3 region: CASSLAGGSETQYF. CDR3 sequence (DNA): TGTGCCAGCAGTCTAGCGGGGGGTTCAGAGACCCAGTACTTC.

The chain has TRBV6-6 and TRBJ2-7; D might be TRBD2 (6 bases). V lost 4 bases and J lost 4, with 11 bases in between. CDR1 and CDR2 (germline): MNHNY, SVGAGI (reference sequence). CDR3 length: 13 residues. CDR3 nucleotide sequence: TGTGCCAGCAGTTTTGGTAGCGGATACGAGCAGTACTTC. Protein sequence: CASSFGSGYEQYF.

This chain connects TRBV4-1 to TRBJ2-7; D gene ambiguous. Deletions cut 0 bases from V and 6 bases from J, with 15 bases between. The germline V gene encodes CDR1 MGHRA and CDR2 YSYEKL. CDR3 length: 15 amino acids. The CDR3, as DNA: TGCGCCAGCAGCCAAGACTATTCACGGTATGGCGAGCAGTACTTC. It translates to CASSQDYSRYGEQYF.

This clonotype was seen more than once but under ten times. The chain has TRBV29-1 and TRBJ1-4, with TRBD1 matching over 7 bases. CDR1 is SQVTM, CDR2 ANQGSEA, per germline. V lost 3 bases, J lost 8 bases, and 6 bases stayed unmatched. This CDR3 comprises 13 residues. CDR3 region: CSVDSQGDEKLFF. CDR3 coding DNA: TGCAGCGTTGATTCCCAGGGGGACGAAAAACTGTTTTTT.

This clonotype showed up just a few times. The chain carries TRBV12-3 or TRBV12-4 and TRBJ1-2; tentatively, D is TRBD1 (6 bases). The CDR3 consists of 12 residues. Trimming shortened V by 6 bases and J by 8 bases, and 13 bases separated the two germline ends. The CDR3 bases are TGTGCCAGCAGCCACAGGGCTAGGGGCTACACCTTC. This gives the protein CASSHRARGYTF.

The CDR3 reads CASSLSSGRETQYF. The CDR3 DNA follows: TGTGCCAGCAGTTTATCATCGGGGAGAGAGACCCAGTACTTC. The chain carries TRBV28 and TRBJ2-5; D possibly corresponds to TRBD2 (5 bases). Per the germline V gene, CDR1 is MDHEN and CDR2 is SYDVKM. Deletions cut 1 base from V and 4 bases from J, with 10 bases between. The CDR3 is made up of 14 amino acids.

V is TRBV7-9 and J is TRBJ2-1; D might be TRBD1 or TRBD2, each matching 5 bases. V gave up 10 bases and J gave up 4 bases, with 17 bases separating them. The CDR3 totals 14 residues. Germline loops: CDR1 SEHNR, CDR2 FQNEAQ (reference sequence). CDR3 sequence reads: CATTPGAIYNEQFF. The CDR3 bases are TGTGCCACTACACCCGGGGCTATTTACAATGAGCAGTTCTTC. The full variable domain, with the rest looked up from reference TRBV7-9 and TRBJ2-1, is DTGVSQNPRHKITKRGQNVTFRCDPISEHNRLYWYRQTLGQGPEFLTYFQNEAQLEKSRLLSDRFSAERPKGSFSTLEIQRTEQGDSAMYLCATTPGAIYNEQFFGPGTRLTVL.

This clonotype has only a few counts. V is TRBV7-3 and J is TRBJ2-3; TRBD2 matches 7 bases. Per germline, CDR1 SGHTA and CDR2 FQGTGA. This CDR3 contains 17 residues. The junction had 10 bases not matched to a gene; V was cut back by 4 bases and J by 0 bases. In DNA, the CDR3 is TGTGCCAGCAGCTCTAGACTCAGCGGGGATAGCACAGATACGCAGTATTTT. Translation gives CASSSRLSGDSTDTQYF.

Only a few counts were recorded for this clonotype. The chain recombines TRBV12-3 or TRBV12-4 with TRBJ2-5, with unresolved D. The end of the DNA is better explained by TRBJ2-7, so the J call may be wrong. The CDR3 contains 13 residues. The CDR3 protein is CASSLAAPYEQYV. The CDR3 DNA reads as TGTGCCAGCAGTTTAGCCGCCCCCTACGAGCAGTACGTC.

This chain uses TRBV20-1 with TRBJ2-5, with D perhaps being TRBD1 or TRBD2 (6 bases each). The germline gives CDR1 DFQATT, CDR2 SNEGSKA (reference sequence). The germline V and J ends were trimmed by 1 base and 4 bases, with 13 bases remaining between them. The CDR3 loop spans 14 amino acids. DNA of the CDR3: TGCAGTGCTAGAGGGGGGGCTTTGGGAGAGACCCAGTACTTC. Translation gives CSARGGALGETQYF.

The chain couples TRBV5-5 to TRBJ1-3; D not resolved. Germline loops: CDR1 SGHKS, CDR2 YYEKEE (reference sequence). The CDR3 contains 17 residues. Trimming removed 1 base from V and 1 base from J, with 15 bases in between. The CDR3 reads CASSLTGQTGSGNTIYF. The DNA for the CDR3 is TGTGCCAGCAGCTTGACTGGCCAAACTGGGTCTGGAAACACCATATATTTT.

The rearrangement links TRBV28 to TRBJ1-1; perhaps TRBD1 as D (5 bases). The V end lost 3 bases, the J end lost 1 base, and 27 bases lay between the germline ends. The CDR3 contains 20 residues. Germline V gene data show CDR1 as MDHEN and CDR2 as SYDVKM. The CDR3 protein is CASSLSGIRGLKSKNTEAFF. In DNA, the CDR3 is TGTGCCAGCAGTTTGAGTGGGATACGGGGCCTCAAATCTAAGAACACTGAAGCTTTCTTT.

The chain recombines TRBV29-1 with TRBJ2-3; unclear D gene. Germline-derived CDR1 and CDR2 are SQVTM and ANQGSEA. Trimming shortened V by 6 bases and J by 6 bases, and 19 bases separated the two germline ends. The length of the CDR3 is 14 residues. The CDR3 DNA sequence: TGCAGCGTCCTCGGGTCGGTCCAGATCGATACGCAGTATTTT. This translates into CSVLGSVQIDTQYF.